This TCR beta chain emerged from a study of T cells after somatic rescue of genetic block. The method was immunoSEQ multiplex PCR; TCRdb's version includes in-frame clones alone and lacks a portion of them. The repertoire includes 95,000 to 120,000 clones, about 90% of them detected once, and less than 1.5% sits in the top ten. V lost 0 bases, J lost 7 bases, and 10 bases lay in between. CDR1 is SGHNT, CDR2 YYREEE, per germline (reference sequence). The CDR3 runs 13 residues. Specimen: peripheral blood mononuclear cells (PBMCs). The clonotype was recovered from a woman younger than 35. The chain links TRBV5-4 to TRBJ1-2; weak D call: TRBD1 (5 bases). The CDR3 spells CASSLVGVGGYTF. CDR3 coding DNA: TGTGCCAGCAGCTTGGTAGGGGTGGGTGGCTACACCTTC.